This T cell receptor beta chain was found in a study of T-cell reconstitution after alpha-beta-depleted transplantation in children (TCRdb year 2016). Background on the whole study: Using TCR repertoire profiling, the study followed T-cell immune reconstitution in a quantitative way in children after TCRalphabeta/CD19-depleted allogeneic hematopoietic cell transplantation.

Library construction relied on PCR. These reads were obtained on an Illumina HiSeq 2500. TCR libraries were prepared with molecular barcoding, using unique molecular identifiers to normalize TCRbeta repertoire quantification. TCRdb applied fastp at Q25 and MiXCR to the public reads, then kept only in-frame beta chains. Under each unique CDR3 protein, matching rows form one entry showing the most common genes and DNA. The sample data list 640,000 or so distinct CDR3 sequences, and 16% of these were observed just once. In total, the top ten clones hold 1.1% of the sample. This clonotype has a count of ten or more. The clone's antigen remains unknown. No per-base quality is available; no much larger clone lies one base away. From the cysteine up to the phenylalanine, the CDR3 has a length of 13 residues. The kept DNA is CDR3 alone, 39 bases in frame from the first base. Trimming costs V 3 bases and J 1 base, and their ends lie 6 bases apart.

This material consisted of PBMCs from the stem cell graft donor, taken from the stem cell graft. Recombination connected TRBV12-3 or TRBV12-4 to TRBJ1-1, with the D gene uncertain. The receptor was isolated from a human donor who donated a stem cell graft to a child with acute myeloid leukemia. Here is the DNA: TGTGCCAGCAGTTTTGGTGCGAACACTGAAGCTTTCTTT. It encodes CASSFGANTEAFF.